This is a list of T cell receptor beta chains from one sample in a study of response to subunit inactivated influenza vaccine. TCRdb reanalysed the RT-PCR reads using MiXCR and keeps one entry per CDR3 protein. Of about 500,000 distinct CDR3 sequences in the sample, approximately 15% were seen once. Sample: CD4+ T cells sorted from PBMCs, taken 23 months after vaccination. The receptors were sampled from a man in his fifties or sixties who received an inactivated influenza vaccine. Each CDR3 is given with its conserved first and last residue. The order of the fields is clone size, D gene, J gene, V gene, CDR3 DNA, CDR3 protein. The D gene is left open where the match is weak. Clone size is given for some rows only: seen once, a few or many times, or a class if the clone is expanded.

.	.	TRBJ2-1	TRBV10-3	TGTGCCATCACCGCCGGACAGAACAATGAGCAGTTCTTC	CAITAGQNNEQFF
many	.	TRBJ2-3	TRBV20-1	TGCAGTGCTTCTAGCGCGACCCATACGCAGTATTTT	CSASSATHTQYF
many	.	TRBJ2-3	TRBV29-1	TGCAGCGTTGAAGGGGTGGGTAGCACAGATACGCAGTATTTT	CSVEGVGSTDTQYF
.	TRBD1	TRBJ1-2	TRBV11-2	TGTGCCAGCAGCCACGACAGGGGAAGTTATGGCTACACCTTC	CASSHDRGSYGYTF
.	.	TRBJ1-2	TRBV7-2	TGTGCCAGCAGCCGCAGGGAGAACTATGGCTACACCTTC	CASSRRENYGYTF
few	.	TRBJ1-1	TRBV27	TGTGCCAGCAGTTTAAGGGGGGCTAACACTGAAGCTTTCTTT	CASSLRGANTEAFF
.	.	TRBJ1-1	TRBV12-3/TRBV12-4	TGTGCCAGCTTGACAGGTAGCACTGAAGCTTTCTTT	CASLTGSTEAFF
many	TRBD1	TRBJ1-1	TRBV6-1	TGTGCCAGCCTCCGGGACAGGGACACTGAAGCTTTCTTT	CASLRDRDTEAFF
.	TRBD2	TRBJ2-5	TRBV20-1	TGCAGTGCTACCCGGACTAGTCAGCAAGAGACCCAGTACTTC	CSATRTSQQETQYF
few	.	TRBJ2-3	TRBV3-1	TGTGCCAGCAGCCAGGTGGCTATCTCAGGAGATACGCAGTATTTT	CASSQVAISGDTQYF
few	.	TRBJ1-4	TRBV7-2	TGTGCCAGCAGCTTACCGGGGACCGGGCTGTTTGGAAAACTGTTTTTT	CASSLPGTGLFGKLFF
many	.	TRBJ2-2	TRBV2	TGTGCCAGCAGTGAACAGGGAGCGAACACCGGGGAGCTGTTTTTT	CASSEQGANTGELFF
many	.	TRBJ2-3	TRBV20-1	TGCAGTGCTAGAGCTGAACTCATAAATACAGATACGCAGTATTTT	CSARAELINTDTQYF
.	.	TRBJ2-3	TRBV27	TGTGCCAGCAGTTCGACCTCCAGAGCACCGCAGTATTTT	CASSSTSRAPQYF
few	.	TRBJ2-1	TRBV20-1	TGCAGTATTCTAGGCGGGGCCTCCTACAATGAGCAGTTCTTC	CSILGGASYNEQFF
.	.	TRBJ1-1	TRBV4-2	TGTGCCAGCAGCCAAGATTTTGGGCTCCCTGAAGCTTTCTTT	CASSQDFGLPEAFF
.	TRBD2	TRBJ2-2	TRBV12-3/TRBV12-4	TGTGCCAGCAGGAGAGGGACTAGCGGAACCGGGGAGCTGTTTTTT	CASRRGTSGTGELFF
.	TRBD2	TRBJ2-7	TRBV28	TGTGCCAGCATGGGCGGGGGGGCGCCTTACGAGCAGTACTTC	CASMGGGAPYEQYF
.	.	TRBJ1-6	TRBV14	TGTGCCAGCAGCCCCAAGCCCGGGACCCAGAGATCACCCCTCCACTTT	CASSPKPGTQRSPLHF
.	.	TRBJ2-7	TRBV12-3/TRBV12-4	TGTGCCAGCAGTAACCGGGACGTCGGAGAGCAGTACTTC	CASSNRDVGEQYF
.	.	TRBJ1-2	TRBV30	TGTGCCTTCGGTCGGGCCAACTATGGCTACACCTTC	CAFGRANYGYTF
.	.	TRBJ2-2	TRBV7-8	TGTGCCAGCAGCTTAGTCGAGACGCTGACCGGGGAGCTGTTTTTT	CASSLVETLTGELFF
few	TRBD2	TRBJ2-5	TRBV5-1	TGCGCCAGCAGCTTGGTCGGACTAGCGGCACAAGAGACCCAGTACTTC	CASSLVGLAAQETQYF
.	TRBD2	TRBJ2-5	TRBV28	TGTGCCAGCTGTAGCGGGGGGCGACCGACGTACCAAGAGACCCAGTACTTC	CASCSGGRPTYQETQYF
.	TRBD2	TRBJ2-7	TRBV20-1	TGCAGTGCTAGTTCTAGCGGGAGCGGTATGCAGTACTTC	CSASSSGSGMQYF
.	.	TRBJ2-6	TRBV29-1	TGCAGCGTTGCCAAGGAAGGAGTCAACGTCCTGACTTTC	CSVAKEGVNVLTF
few	TRBD1	TRBJ2-2	TRBV19	TGTGCCAGTAGTATTAGGGGGCGTGACACCGGGGAGCTGTTTTTT	CASSIRGRDTGELFF
many	TRBD2	TRBJ2-3	TRBV25-1	TGTGCCAGCAGTGCGCGCGGGAGTACAGATACGCAGTATTTT	CASSARGSTDTQYF
.	.	TRBJ2-3	TRBV5-1	TGCGCCAGCAGGGACTCGTACACAGATACGCAGTATTTT	CASRDSYTDTQYF
many	.	TRBJ2-2	TRBV20-1	TGCAGTGCTAGAGATATCTACACCGGGGAGCTGTTTTTT	CSARDIYTGELFF
.	TRBD2	TRBJ2-3	TRBV12-3/TRBV12-4	TGTGCCAGCAGAGTAGCGGGGGCTGATACGCAGTATTTT	CASRVAGADTQYF
.	TRBD1	TRBJ1-1	TRBV4-2	TGTGCCAGCAGCCGGCCGGAGACGGGACAGGGTAACACTGAAGCTTTCTTT	CASSRPETGQGNTEAFF
many	.	TRBJ2-5	TRBV29-1	TGCAGCGTCAGGATGGGAGGGGGACCGCAAGAGACCCAGTACTTC	CSVRMGGGPQETQYF
few	.	TRBJ1-2	TRBV27	TGTGCCAGCAGTTCGGTGGATCGGGGTTACTATGGCTACACCTTC	CASSSVDRGYYGYTF
many	TRBD1	TRBJ2-7	TRBV18	TGTGCCAGCTCACGGGAGACAGGGTCCTACGAGCAGTACTTC	CASSRETGSYEQYF
.	TRBD1	TRBJ2-2	TRBV7-8	TGTGCCAGCAGCTTAGCAGGGGGACAGAACGGGGAGCTGTTTTTT	CASSLAGGQNGELFF
.	TRBD1	TRBJ1-1	TRBV12-3/TRBV12-4	TGTGCCAGCAGTCCCGGACAGGGAAGAGCTTTCTTT	CASSPGQGRAFF
.	.	TRBJ1-2	TRBV12-3/TRBV12-4	TGTGCCAGCAGTTTATCTGCAGGGATACACTATGGCTACACCTTC	CASSLSAGIHYGYTF
.	.	TRBJ2-1	TRBV4-1	TGCGCCAGCAGCCCCATCCTCCGGGGCCGCCGCTCCTACAATGAGCAGTTCTTC	CASSPILRGRRSYNEQFF
.	.	TRBJ2-1	TRBV3-1	TGTGCCAGCAGCCAAGAAGACGGGTACAATGAGCAGTTCTTC	CASSQEDGYNEQFF
.	.	TRBJ2-2	TRBV6-2/TRBV6-3	TGTGCCAGCAACCGGAACACCGGGGAGCTGTTTTTT	CASNRNTGELFF